Below, one T cell receptor (beta chain) is given with its context. Its antigen has not been determined. No base quality values were provided; no much bigger clone lies one nucleotide off. Measured from the cysteine to the phenylalanine, the CDR3 is 19 residues long. Only the CDR3 region is kept as DNA, spanning 57 bases read in frame from base 1. The germline V gene gives CDR1 as SGHRS and CDR2 as YFSETQ. The V end loses 4 bases and the J end loses 0 bases, and a stretch of 20 bases separates them. TCRdb names Illumina HiSeq 1500 as the instrument used. The public reads were reprocessed in TCRdb via fastp at Q25 and MiXCR, keeping in-frame beta chains. Merged by CDR3 protein, the rows form single entries marked with the most common genes and DNA. The sample records tens of thousands of distinct CDR3 sequences, about 23% of which are singletons. Around 77% of the sample rests with the top ten. The data originate from a study of T cell repertoires in cytomegalovirus infection (dated by TCRdb to between 2017 and 2020). In terms of the full investigation: Because public TCR beta signatures pointed to carriage of CMV infection together with the matching HLA type, the HLA type of each donor mattered for the analysis. Broad study findings and their caveats: In the ex vivo response, HLA-C-restricted CMV-specific TCR beta clonotypes were dominant, and in two of eight donors the single most frequent clonotype came from this HLA-C-restricted group. Carriers of CMV infection plus the relevant HLA type were discriminated by the cumulative frequency of public TCR beta family members in the study cohort and in an independent approximately 350-donor cohort.

This TCR was recovered from a human donor in good health (CMV status not recorded). Some clones in this sample may be carry-over from other donors' samples. Sequencing input: PBMCs, sequenced either directly or after in vitro stimulation (not recorded which). The V gene is TRBV5-1 and the J gene is TRBJ2-6; the D gene cannot be resolved reliably. The sequenced DNA is TGCGCCAGCAGCCACTCGATTGGACGGAACTCCTCTGGGGCCAACGTCCTGACTTTC. Its translation reads: CASSHSIGRNSSGANVLTF.